This TCR beta chain came from a study of OX40 agonist ivuxolimab in advanced cancers. The wider study: Averaging 60 years in age, with a range of roughly 20 to 90, the cohort was 65% to 90% male.

Per the germline V gene, CDR1 is KGHSH and CDR2 is LQKENI. Trimming stripped 1 base from V and 4 bases from J, with 1 base between. The CDR3 loop spans 11 amino acids. The repertoire was sequenced with immunoSEQ multiplex PCR; TCRdb's copy has only in-frame clones and lacks some. Among tens of thousands of clones, over 80% were seen once, and the ten largest hold over 6.5%. V usage is TRBV18 and J usage is TRBJ2-5; D ambiguous. The source material was CD4+ or CD8+ T cells sorted from blood, sampled in a trial of the OX40 agonist ivuxolimab. This receptor was taken from an adult with an advanced solid tumor such as melanoma, head and neck, liver or kidney cancer. CDR3 DNA: TGTGCCAGCTCACCACTAGAGACCCAGTACTTC. Amino acid sequence: CASSPLETQYF.